The rows below give T cell receptor beta chains drawn from one sample of a study of blood T cell repertoires in COVID-19. Produced via immunoSEQ multiplex PCR; TCRdb's table is partial and in-frame only. In the table there are about 150,000 clones, approximately 83% of which are singletons. Input material: peripheral blood. These receptors originate from a man aged 65 to 79 with acute or convalescent COVID-19. CDR3s include the opening cysteine and the closing phenylalanine or tryptophan. D genes are given only for firm matches. Clone sizes are given selectively: once, few, many, or a class where the clone is expanded.

J	size	D	V	DNA	CDR3
TRBJ2-3	few	TRBD2	TRBV5-1	TGCGCCAGCAGCGCAACTAGCGGAGCGTCCACAGATACGCAGTATTTT	CASSATSGASTDTQYF
TRBJ1-6	once	NA	TRBV5-6	TGTGCCAGCAGCGCCACTCGGGGAGGTTCACCCCTCCACTTT	CASSATRGGSPLHF
TRBJ2-1	NA	TRBD2	TRBV6-2/TRBV6-3	TGTGCCAGCAGTCTGGGACTAGCGGGACTCAGTGAGCAGTTCTTC	CASSLGLAGLSEQFF
TRBJ2-2	NA	TRBD1	TRBV7-2	TGTGCCAGCAGTCCGACAGGGGGCTGGACCGGGGAGCTGTTTTTT	CASSPTGGWTGELFF
TRBJ2-2	NA	NA	TRBV18	TGTGCCAGCTCACCACCGGGAACGGGAGCGGGCACCGGGGAGCTGTTTTTT	CASSPPGTGAGTGELFF
TRBJ2-1	few	TRBD2	TRBV6-5	TGTGCCAGCATTTTCCAGCGGGGATACAATGAGCAGTTCTTC	CASIFQRGYNEQFF
TRBJ2-1	NA	TRBD1	TRBV7-8	TGTGCCAGCAGCAAAGAGCAGGGGGCTGCTTACAATGAGCAGTTCTTC	CASSKEQGAAYNEQFF
TRBJ2-5	NA	TRBD2	TRBV4-2	TGTGCCAGCAGCCAAGAGACTAGCGGGGGTCGGTTGGAGACCCAGTACTTC	CASSQETSGGRLETQYF
TRBJ1-1	once	NA	TRBV6-5	TGTGCCAGCAGGATTACAGGGCCGAATGAAGCTTTCTTT	CASRITGPNEAFF
TRBJ1-5	NA	TRBD1	TRBV30	TGTGCCTGGAGTAAGACAGGGTACAATCAGCCCCAGCATTTT	CAWSKTGYNQPQHF
TRBJ2-1	NA	TRBD2	TRBV25-1	TGTGCCAGCAGTCCCCGGACTAGCGGGAACCCTCGGGAAAATGAGCAGTTCTTC	CASSPRTSGNPRENEQFF
TRBJ2-1	few	TRBD2	TRBV11-1	TGTGCCAGCAGCGCCTTAACTAGCGGGAGTGGTAATGAGCAGTTCTTC	CASSALTSGSGNEQFF
TRBJ2-3	once	TRBD2	TRBV7-2	TGTGCCAGCAGCTTGGCGCTAGCGGGAGTGGATACGCAGTATTTT	CASSLALAGVDTQYF
TRBJ2-5	NA	NA	TRBV7-2	TGTGCCAGCAGCTTAGAAGCGAACCAAGAGACCCAGTACTTC	CASSLEANQETQYF
TRBJ2-1	NA	TRBD1	TRBV3-1/TRBV3-2	TGTGCCAGCAGCCACCAACAGGGGGCGGTCTACAATGAGCAGTTCTTC	CASSHQQGAVYNEQFF
TRBJ2-7	NA	TRBD1	TRBV5-1	TGCGCCAGCAGCCCGGGGACAGGGGGCCTCTACGAGCAGTACTTC	CASSPGTGGLYEQYF
TRBJ2-5	NA	TRBD1	TRBV6-6	TGTGCCAGCAGTCACCCACCGGGACAGAGGGGTCAAGAGACCCAGTACTTC	CASSHPPGQRGQETQYF
TRBJ2-3	NA	TRBD2	TRBV6-2/TRBV6-3	TGTGCCAGCAGTTTCGGACTAGCGGGGTACACAGATACGCAGTATTTT	CASSFGLAGYTDTQYF
TRBJ2-7	once	TRBD2	TRBV27	TGTGCCAGCAGCCCCGGGACTAGCGGGACTTACGAGCAGTACTTC	CASSPGTSGTYEQYF
TRBJ2-5	NA	TRBD1	TRBV28	TGTGCCAGCAGGACGGACAGGGGGATCAGGGAGACCCAGTACTTC	CASRTDRGIRETQYF
TRBJ2-3	NA	NA	TRBV7-9	TGTGCCAGCAGCCGCTGGGCGGGCGGGAAAGATACGCAGTATTTT	CASSRWAGGKDTQYF
TRBJ1-5	NA	NA	TRBV28	TGTGCCAGCAGTTCACCTATAACAGGGTTGATATCCCAGCATTTT	CASSSPITGLISQHF
TRBJ1-4	NA	TRBD1	TRBV7-2	TGTGCCAGCAGCACAGGACAGGGGGCATCAACTAATGAAAAACTGTTTTTT	CASSTGQGASTNEKLFF
TRBJ2-2	NA	TRBD1	TRBV7-9	TGTGCCAGCAGCTTAGTAGGACAGGGGGCCGGACCGGGCACCGGGGAGCTGTTTTTT	CASSLVGQGAGPGTGELFF
TRBJ2-3	once	NA	TRBV9	TGTGCCAGCAGCGTAAGCGGTGCGACTAGCACAGATACGCAGTATTTT	CASSVSGATSTDTQYF
TRBJ2-7	NA	TRBD2	TRBV15	TGTGCCACCAGCGGGGGACTAGCGGGAGGTGGCGAGCAGTACTTC	CATSGGLAGGGEQYF
TRBJ2-2	once	TRBD1	TRBV7-3	TGTGCCAGCAGCTTCTCAGGGGGCGACGGGGAGCTGTTTTTT	CASSFSGGDGELFF
TRBJ1-4	NA	NA	TRBV28	TGTGCCAGCAGCAGACCAGGGGCCCCGGCAACTAATGAAAAACTGTTTTTT	CASSRPGAPATNEKLFF
TRBJ1-2	NA	TRBD1	TRBV28	TGTGCCAGCAGTCCGGGACAGGGTCATGGCTACACCTTC	CASSPGQGHGYTF
TRBJ2-7	NA	TRBD2	TRBV28	TGTGCCAGCAGTTCAGCGGGATCCTCCTACGAGCAGTACTTC	CASSSAGSSYEQYF
TRBJ2-3	NA	NA	TRBV19	TGTGCCAGTAGTATATTGGGCGCCGGGACTCCGGGTGGAGATACGCAGTATTTT	CASSILGAGTPGGDTQYF
TRBJ1-5	NA	NA	TRBV7-3	TGTGCCAGCACCCTAGGTGGACACCCCAATCAGCCCCAGCATTTT	CASTLGGHPNQPQHF
TRBJ1-5	NA	NA	TRBV20-1	TGCAGTGCTAGTCCCAGGGACTATAGCAATCAGCCCCAGCATTTT	CSASPRDYSNQPQHF
TRBJ1-4	NA	NA	TRBV19	TGTGCCAGTAGCCTACTTCCGGTTGCAACTAATGAAAAACTGTTTTTT	CASSLLPVATNEKLFF
TRBJ2-1	NA	NA	TRBV19	TGTGCCAGTAGTAACCAGGTGATCTACAATGAGCAGTTCTTC	CASSNQVIYNEQFF
TRBJ1-1	NA	TRBD1	TRBV28	TGTGCCAGCAGTTTCGGGGACAGGGGGGAAGCTTTCTTT	CASSFGDRGEAFF
TRBJ1-2	once	NA	TRBV7-2	TGTGCCAGCAGCACTGACAGGTGGGACTATGGCTACACCTTC	CASSTDRWDYGYTF